This TCR beta chain was identified during a study of T cells after yellow fever vaccination. Study details: Low-cell-number fractions were prepared with SMART-Seq v4 Ultra Low Input.

Whole-study findings and limits: Reappearing after the booster were most of the clones from primary vaccination (around 96% CD4, 88% CD8). Contamination by abundant bulk-population clonotypes could be present in FACS-sorted repertoires.

A word on this clonotype: Its antigen remains unknown.

TCRdb used MiXCR to reprocess the 5' RACE reads, holding one entry per CDR3 protein. In the table there are under 550,000 distinct CDR3 sequences, 20% to 25% of which are singletons. CDR3 length equals 16 residues. Germline-derived CDR1 and CDR2 are SGDLS and YYNGEE. V trimming: 4 bases; J trimming: 6 bases; junction bases outside the gene matches: 9. This TCR came from a man aged 18-30 years who received the YFV17D yellow fever vaccine. The sample here was PBMCs, taken more than 20 days after the first yellow fever vaccination. This rearrangement joins TRBV9 to TRBJ2-1; TRBD1 matches 11 bases. The DNA for the CDR3 is TGTGCCAGCAGCCCCCTCGGACAGGGGGCGCGCAATGAGCAGTTCTTC. Translated, it gives CASSPLGQGARNEQFF.